This is a list of T cell receptor beta chains from one sample in a study of human T cells and chemical hapten exposure. TCRdb re-called the reads through MiXCR, storing one row per CDR3 protein. The sample consists of about 120,000 distinct CDR3 sequences, approximately 9% of them appearing once. Sequencing was performed on whole blood. These receptor sequences come from a human donor in good health. Some clones in this sample may be carry-over from other donors' samples. The CDR3 runs from the conserved cysteine through the conserved F or W. A D gene is named only where the DNA matches it firmly. Clone size is stated in some rows and not others, as once, few, many or a class when expanded.

J gene,clone size,D gene,V gene,CDR3 DNA,CDR3 protein
TRBJ2-1,many,.,TRBV29-1,TGCAGCGTTGAAAAACCCGAGTTCCATGAGCAGTTCTTC,CSVEKPEFHEQFF
TRBJ1-1,.,.,TRBV6-5,TGTGCCAGCAGTTTTGGAGGAGTGAACACTGAAGCTTTCTTT,CASSFGGVNTEAFF
TRBJ1-2,many,.,TRBV14,TGTGCCAGCAGCCGGACGGACTCTAGAGTATGGTATGGCCACACCTTC,CASSRTDSRVWYGHTF
TRBJ1-5,few,.,TRBV5-5,TGTGCCAGCAGCTTCACCGGGAGCAATCAGCCCCAGCATTTT,CASSFTGSNQPQHF
TRBJ1-1,.,TRBD1,TRBV12-5,TGTGCTAGTGGTTTTTGGACAGGGGATTTCGACACTGAAGCTTTCTTT,CASGFWTGDFDTEAFF
TRBJ2-5,.,TRBD2,TRBV27,TGTGCCAGCAGTTTATCACTAGCGGGGGCCGAGCAAGAGACCCAGTACTTC,CASSLSLAGAEQETQYF
TRBJ2-7,.,.,TRBV10-3,TGTGCCATCAGTGAGTTTAACAGCAACGAGCAGTACTTC,CAISEFNSNEQYF
TRBJ1-2,.,.,TRBV2,TGTGCCATTCAGCCAGCTAACTATGGCTACACCTTC,CAIQPANYGYTF
TRBJ1-2,.,.,TRBV18,TGTGCCAGCTCACCTATCGGACAAAGTAACTATGGCTACACCTTC,CASSPIGQSNYGYTF
TRBJ2-4,few,TRBD1,TRBV4-3,TGCGCCAGCAGCCAACAAACAGGGGGCGGCATTCAGTACTTC,CASSQQTGGGIQYF
TRBJ2-7,.,.,TRBV7-8,TGTGCCAGCAGCTTAGACCCCTCCAACGAGCAGTACTTC,CASSLDPSNEQYF
TRBJ1-4,.,.,TRBV4-3,TGCGCCAGCAGCCAAGACGGGCGAGAAAAACTGTTTTTT,CASSQDGREKLFF
TRBJ1-1,many,.,TRBV5-1,TGCGCCAGCAGCGCCCAGGGGATCGGTGGCACTGAAGCTTTCTTT,CASSAQGIGGTEAFF
TRBJ1-2,.,.,TRBV9,TGTGCCAGCAGCCCAGGGACTTTCTATGGCTACACCTTC,CASSPGTFYGYTF
TRBJ1-2,.,.,TRBV19,TGTGCCAGTAGGAAGGGGGATGTTAACTATGGCTACACCTTC,CASRKGDVNYGYTF
TRBJ1-1,many,TRBD1,TRBV29-1,TGCAGCGTAAGACAGGGAAAAAGTGAAGCTTTCTTT,CSVRQGKSEAFF
TRBJ1-5,many,.,TRBV12-3/TRBV12-4,TGTGCCAGCAGTTTACGCAGGGGACCAACTCAGCCCCAGCATTTT,CASSLRRGPTQPQHF
TRBJ2-5,few,TRBD2,TRBV11-2,TGTGCCAGCAGCTCGCCACTAGCGGGGCCCGTGGAAGAGACCCAGTACTTC,CASSSPLAGPVEETQYF
TRBJ2-1,many,.,TRBV29-1,TGCAGCTCAGCATCATCCCACAATGAGCAGTTCTTC,CSSASSHNEQFF
TRBJ2-3,few,TRBD2,TRBV5-1,TGCGCCAGCACCGGACTAGCGGGAGGGAGTAGCCCAGATACGCAGTATTTT,CASTGLAGGSSPDTQYF
TRBJ1-1,few,.,TRBV12-3/TRBV12-4,TGTGCCAGCAGTTTACTAGCTTTAACTGAAGCTTTCTTT,CASSLLALTEAFF
TRBJ2-1,many,.,TRBV24-1,TGTGCCACCAGTGATTTTAAGGGATCAGGACGGCAGTTCTTC,CATSDFKGSGRQFF
TRBJ1-1,many,TRBD1,TRBV5-1,TGTGCCAGCAGTCTGACAGGGGGCTTGAACACTGAAGCTTTCTTT,CASSLTGGLNTEAFF
TRBJ1-6,.,.,TRBV13,TGTGCCAGCAGCTTAGGGGGACTGATAAATTCACCCCTCCACTTT,CASSLGGLINSPLHF
TRBJ2-3,.,.,TRBV2,TGTGCCAGCAAAGCGTGGAGAAACACAGATACGCAGTATTTT,CASKAWRNTDTQYF
TRBJ2-7,.,.,TRBV27,TGTGCCAGCAGTGGGGTCGGGGGACTGTACTACGAGCAGTACTTC,CASSGVGGLYYEQYF
TRBJ2-5,.,TRBD2,TRBV6-1,TGTGCCAGCAGTGAATGGGCGGGGGAAGAGACCCAGTACTTC,CASSEWAGEETQYF
TRBJ2-6,few,TRBD1,TRBV10-3,TGTGCCATCAGTGAACAGGGGGTGATCTCTGGGGCCAACGTCCTGACTTTC,CAISEQGVISGANVLTF
TRBJ1-2,.,.,TRBV12-5,TGTGCTAGCCGGGGGGGCGATGGCTACACCTTC,CASRGGDGYTF
TRBJ2-7,few,.,TRBV21-1,TGTGCCAGCATCAAAGGGGTTGCGGGAGTGTCCTACGAGCAGTACTTC,CASIKGVAGVSYEQYF
TRBJ1-1,.,.,TRBV15,TGTGCCACCAGCGCGGGGAACACTGAAGCTTTCTTT,CATSAGNTEAFF
TRBJ2-7,few,TRBD2,TRBV7-8,TGTGCCAGCAGCCCGCGACTAGCGGGGATGTTCTACGAGCAGTACTTC,CASSPRLAGMFYEQYF
TRBJ2-7,few,TRBD2,TRBV6-1,TGTGCCCTCCAGGTGGGAGGGCACGAGCAGTACTTC,CALQVGGHEQYF
TRBJ1-2,many,.,TRBV3-1,TGTGCCAGCAGCCAAGAGGAGGGATATGGCTACACCTTC,CASSQEEGYGYTF
TRBJ1-5,few,.,TRBV12-5,TGTGCTAGTGGTTTGGGATATAGCAATCAGCCCCAGCATTTT,CASGLGYSNQPQHF
TRBJ2-6,.,TRBD1,TRBV6-6,TGTGCCAGCATCGACAGGGGGTCTGGGGCCAACGTCCTGACTTTC,CASIDRGSGANVLTF
TRBJ2-1,.,TRBD2,TRBV4-2,TGTGCCAGCAGCCAAGAGGCCAGCGGGGAAGCCTACAATGAGCAGTTCTTC,CASSQEASGEAYNEQFF
TRBJ2-7,few,TRBD1,TRBV10-3,TGTGCCATCACCTCGACAGGGGGCGAGCAGTACTTC,CAITSTGGEQYF
TRBJ2-3,many,.,TRBV6-6,TGTGCCAGCAGTCCCCGACTAGAAGAGGACCCCACAGATACGCAGTATTTT,CASSPRLEEDPTDTQYF
TRBJ2-2,few,.,TRBV19,TGTGCCAGTAGTACTCGTTACACCGGGGAGCTGTTTTTT,CASSTRYTGELFF